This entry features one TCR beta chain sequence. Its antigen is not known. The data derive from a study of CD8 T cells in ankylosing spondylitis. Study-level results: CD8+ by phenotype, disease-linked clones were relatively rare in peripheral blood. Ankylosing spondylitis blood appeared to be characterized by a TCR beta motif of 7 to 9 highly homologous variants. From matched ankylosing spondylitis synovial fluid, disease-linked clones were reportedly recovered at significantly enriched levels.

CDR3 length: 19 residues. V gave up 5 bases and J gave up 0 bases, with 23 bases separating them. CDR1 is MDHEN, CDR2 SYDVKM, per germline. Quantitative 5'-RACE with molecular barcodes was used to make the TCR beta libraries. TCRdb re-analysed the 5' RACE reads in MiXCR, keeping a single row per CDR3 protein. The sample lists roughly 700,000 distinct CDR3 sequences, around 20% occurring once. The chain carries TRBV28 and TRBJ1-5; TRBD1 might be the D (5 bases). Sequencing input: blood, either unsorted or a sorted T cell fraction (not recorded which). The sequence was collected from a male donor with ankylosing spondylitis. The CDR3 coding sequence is TGTGCCAGCAGTGGAGGACTGAGGGCAGGGAAGAATAGCAATCAGCCCCAGCATTTT. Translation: CASSGGLRAGKNSNQPQHF.